Sequencing of this TCR beta chain was carried out in a study of control samples from healthy donors and cancer patients (dated by TCRdb to the early 2020s). The library relied on the immunoSEQ multiplex PCR assay. The table comes from immuneACCESS by way of TCRdb, which keeps in-frame sequences with V and J called. Part of the clones is missing from these tables; in studies checked, under half for an unresolved V gene and the rest for unknown reasons. For this sample the table gives some 140,000 clones, of which roughly nine tenths were detected only once. The ten largest clones capture approximately 9.4% of the sample. This clone was detected only once. It has no known antigen specificity. Per-base qualities were not stored, and no clone one base away is much larger. The germline V gene specifies KGHSH as CDR1 and LQKENI as CDR2. V is clipped by 3 bases and J by 7 bases, and the sequence between their germline boundaries is 15 bases long. The cysteine opens and the phenylalanine closes a CDR3 of 14 amino acids. Just the 42-base CDR3 DNA is kept, in frame starting at base 1.

The V gene is TRBV18 and the J gene is TRBJ1-1; a confident D gene designation cannot be given. The specimen was blood. The TCR originated in a young woman in good health. The DNA is TGTGCCAGCTCACCGGGCCCCGGGTTAAATGAAGCTTTCTTT. It translates as CASSPGPGLNEAFF.